The next 31 T cell receptor beta chains were all read from a single sample in a study of monozygotic twins with inflammatory bowel disease. With the 5' RACE reads reprocessed, TCRdb shows one record per CDR3 protein and no DNA. The sample data list around 410,000 distinct CDR3 sequences. Sequencing input: blood. These TCRs come from a human donor with ulcerative colitis or Crohn's disease, or a healthy co-twin of an affected twin (not recorded which).

The chain couples TRBV5-1 to TRBJ2-7; TCRdb gives TRBD1 as the D gene, but with no DNA this cannot be confirmed. The CDR3 is 14 amino acids. CDR1 and CDR2 from the germline V gene are SGHRS and YFSETQ. CDR3 amino acids: CASSLGVGGEEQYF.

The CDR3 here is CATSELAGTGELFF. The chain combines TRBV24-1 with TRBJ2-2; TCRdb's assignment of TRBD2 cannot be checked, as there is no DNA. This CDR3 spans 14 amino acids. Germline V gene data show CDR1 as KGHDR and CDR2 as SFDVKD.

V and J are TRBV7-2 and TRBJ2-5. The CDR3 runs to 14 residues. CDR1 is SGHTA and CDR2 is FQGNSA in the germline V gene. CDR3: CASSFRHYQETQYF.

The rearrangement joins TRBV6-5 to TRBJ1-2. Germline CDR1 reads MNHEY; CDR2 reads SVGAGI. CDR3 length: 15 amino acids. This CDR3 is CASSYTTVANYGYTF.

The J gene is TRBJ2-1, the V gene TRBV7-2; TCRdb's D call, TRBD2, is unchecked because there is no DNA. CDR3 size: 17 residues. The germline CDR1 and CDR2 sequences are SGHTA and FQGNSA. The CDR3 region is CASSLTSIVARYNEQFF.

The chain combines TRBV7-9 with TRBJ2-3; TCRdb selects TRBD2, and the lack of DNA leaves this call unchecked. This CDR3 contains 16 residues. CDR1 and CDR2 (germline): SEHNR, FQNEAQ (reference sequence). CDR3 sequence: CASSEGQPYGADTQYF.

The chain uses TRBV5-6 and TRBJ1-6. This CDR3 comprises 15 residues. CDR1 SGHDT and CDR2 YYEEEE come from the germline V gene. The CDR3 is CASSWGPDYNSPLHF. Full variable domain (rest looked up from reference TRBV5-6 and TRBJ1-6): DAGVTQSPTHLIKTRGQQVTLRCSPKSGHDTVSWYQQALGQGPQFIFQYYEEEERQRGNFPDRFSGHQFPNYSSELNVNALLLGDSALYLCASSWGPDYNSPLHFGNGTRLTVT.

This sequence joins TRBV5-1 and TRBJ2-7. The CDR3 has 13 residues. The germline V gene has CDR1 SGHRS and CDR2 YFSETQ. CDR3 residues: CASSFVERGEQYF.

This chain links TRBV5-1 with TRBJ1-1; checking the TCRdb D call of TRBD1 is not possible without DNA. The CDR3 totals 15 residues. CDR1 and CDR2 from the germline V gene are SGHRS and YFSETQ. The CDR3 sequence: CASSLAQGTGTEAFF.

The V and J genes are TRBV7-2 and TRBJ1-1; TCRdb's D gene call, TRBD1, goes unchecked for lack of DNA. CDR3 length: 15 residues. Germline V gene lookup returns CDR1 SGHTA and CDR2 FQGNSA. The CDR3 is CASSLAPGMNTEAFF.

The rearrangement uses TRBV9 and TRBJ1-6. The germline V gene has CDR1 SGDLS and CDR2 YYNGEE. The CDR3 extends over 16 amino acids. CDR3 loop: CASSVGTTVGITPLHF.

This rearrangement joins TRBV5-1 to TRBJ1-1; no DNA is available, so the TRBD1 call from TCRdb remains unchecked. CDR1 and CDR2 from the germline V gene are SGHRS and YFSETQ. This CDR3 region has 13 residues. The CDR3 loop is CASSPGVNTEAFF.

This chain joins TRBV5-1 and TRBJ2-7; as DNA is missing, the TRBD2 call by TCRdb cannot be tested. The CDR3 runs 14 residues. Germline assignment: CDR1 SGHRS and CDR2 YFSETQ. This CDR3 is CASSRGDSPYEQYF.

This chain joins TRBV20-1 and TRBJ1-1; no DNA is available, so the TRBD1 call from TCRdb remains unchecked. The CDR3 runs to 12 residues. In germline, CDR1 is DFQATT, CDR2 SNEGSKA (reference sequence). CDR3 in amino acids: CSTQQGVTEAFF.

The CDR3 is CSVEEGARGTEAFF. V gene TRBV29-1 combines with J gene TRBJ1-1; TCRdb's assignment of TRBD1 cannot be checked, as there is no DNA. The CDR3 extends over 14 amino acids. Per the germline V gene, CDR1 is SQVTM and CDR2 is ANQGSEA.

The chain couples TRBV15 to TRBJ1-5. Germline V gene data show CDR1 as LNHNV and CDR2 as YYDKDF (reference sequence). This CDR3 spans 14 amino acids. This CDR3 is CATSRVGSNQPQHF.

J is TRBJ1-6 and V is TRBV7-2; as DNA is missing, the TRBD1 call by TCRdb cannot be tested. Germline-derived CDR1 and CDR2 are SGHTA and FQGNSA. The CDR3 consists of 14 residues. CDR3 in amino acids: CASSFLQGYSPLHF.

The rearrangement uses TRBV5-1 and TRBJ1-2; TCRdb's D call of TRBD1 is untestable without DNA. The CDR3 has 14 amino acids. The germline CDR1 and CDR2 sequences are SGHRS and YFSETQ. The CDR3 protein is CASSLTGEDGGYTF.

CDR3 residues: CASSLEAYNEQFF. The chain carries TRBV7-2 and TRBJ2-1. From germline, CDR1 is SGHTA and CDR2 FQGNSA. The CDR3 is made up of 13 amino acids.

The genes are TRBV16 and TRBJ1-1; TCRdb calls TRBD1, which cannot be checked without DNA. This CDR3 spans 14 amino acids. Germline V gives CDR1 KGHSY, CDR2 FQNENV. CDR3 amino acids: CASSRQGENTEAFF.

The chain uses TRBV27 and TRBJ2-7; the D gene TCRdb calls, TRBD2, cannot be checked with no DNA. This CDR3 region has 18 residues. The germline V gene has CDR1 MNHEY and CDR2 SMNVEV (reference sequence). The CDR3 loop reads CASSLSISGTSGSFEQYF.

This CDR3 reads CATSVSGGPSWYF. The rearrangement uses TRBV12-3 or TRBV12-4 and TRBJ2-3; as DNA is missing, the TRBD2 call by TCRdb cannot be tested. The CDR3 runs to 13 residues.

The chain has TRBV7-2 and TRBJ2-7; TCRdb names TRBD2, which stays unverified in the absence of DNA. Per germline, CDR1 SGHTA and CDR2 FQGNSA. The CDR3 runs to 13 residues. The CDR3 protein is CASSLRGPNEQYF.

The gene calls are TRBV19 and TRBJ1-4. The CDR3 runs 14 residues. Per germline, CDR1 LNHDA and CDR2 SQIVND (reference sequence). The CDR3 sequence is CASSQHGTNEKLFF.

V is TRBV29-1 and J is TRBJ2-1; TCRdb picks TRBD1, but there is no DNA to check that call. There are 15 residues in the CDR3. Germline values: CDR1 SQVTM, CDR2 ANQGSEA. CDR3 residues: CSVEEGRTSYNEQFF.

The chain joins TRBV7-2 to TRBJ2-1; the D call from TCRdb, TRBD2, cannot be confirmed without DNA. The germline V gene encodes CDR1 SGHTA and CDR2 FQGNSA. The length of the CDR3 is 16 residues. CDR3: CASSLAVAGGRNEQFF.

The chain combines TRBV20-1 with TRBJ2-7; TCRdb reports TRBD1, a call that lacks DNA to check it against. Germline V gene lookup returns CDR1 DFQATT and CDR2 SNEGSKA (reference sequence). This CDR3 comprises 14 residues. CDR3 in amino acids: CSAMARDSLRGQYF.

V usage is TRBV5-1 and J usage is TRBJ2-3; TCRdb names TRBD1, which stays unverified in the absence of DNA. In germline, CDR1 is SGHRS, CDR2 YFSETQ. This CDR3 spans 14 amino acids. This chain's CDR3 is CASSLKQGGDTQYF.

This chain links TRBV5-1 with TRBJ2-3; the TCRdb call, TRBD2, lacks DNA for checking. The CDR3 extends over 17 amino acids. CDR1 SGHRS and CDR2 YFSETQ come from the germline V gene. The CDR3 here is CASSGGSGGPSTDTQYF.

This chain's CDR3 is CASSLELGRGVEKLFF. The V call is TRBV7-2, the J call TRBJ1-4. The CDR3 runs to 16 residues. Germline CDR1 and CDR2: SGHTA and FQGNSA.

This chain connects TRBV5-6 to TRBJ2-1; absent DNA, TCRdb's TRBD1 call cannot be checked. The V gene's germline CDR1 is SGHDT and CDR2 YYEEEE. The CDR3 runs to 16 residues. This chain's CDR3 is CASSSLGGGKYNEQFF.